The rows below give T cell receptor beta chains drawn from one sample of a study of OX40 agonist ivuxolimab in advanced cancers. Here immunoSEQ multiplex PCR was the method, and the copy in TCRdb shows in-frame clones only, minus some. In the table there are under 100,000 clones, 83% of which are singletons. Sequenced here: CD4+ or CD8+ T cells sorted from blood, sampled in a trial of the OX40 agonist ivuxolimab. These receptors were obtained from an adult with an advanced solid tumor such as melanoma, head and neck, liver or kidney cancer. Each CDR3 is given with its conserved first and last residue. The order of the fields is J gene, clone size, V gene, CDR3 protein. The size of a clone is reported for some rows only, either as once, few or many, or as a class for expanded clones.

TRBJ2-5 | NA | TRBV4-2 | CASSQPGTPGETQYF
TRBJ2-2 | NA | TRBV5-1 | CASSPTGSDTGELFF
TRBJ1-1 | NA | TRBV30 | CAWSSQNTEAFF
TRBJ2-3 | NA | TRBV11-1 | CASSRQGESTDTQYF
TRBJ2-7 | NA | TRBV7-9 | CASSPLGTHLTYEQYF
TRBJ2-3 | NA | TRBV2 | CASTSQGQISSTDTQYF
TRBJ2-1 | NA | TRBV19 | CASSTRLAGGSYNEQFF
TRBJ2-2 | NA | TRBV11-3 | CASSPNPAVGELFF
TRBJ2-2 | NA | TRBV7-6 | CASSPRGQWTNTGELFF
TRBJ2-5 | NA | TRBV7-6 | CASSLNRGLETQYF
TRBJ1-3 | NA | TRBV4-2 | CASSQGAGTGGNTIYF
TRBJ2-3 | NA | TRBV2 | CASSWEGGPDTQYF
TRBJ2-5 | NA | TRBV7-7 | CASSGGTPTQETQYF
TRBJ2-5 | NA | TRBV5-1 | CASSLVGQETQYF
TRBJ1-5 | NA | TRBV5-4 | CASSLAGQPQHF
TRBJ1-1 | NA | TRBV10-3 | CAISERTGLWGGLNTEAFF
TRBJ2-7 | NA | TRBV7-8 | CASSLGTGRSYEQYF
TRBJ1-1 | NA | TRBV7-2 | CASSRDRKNTEAFF
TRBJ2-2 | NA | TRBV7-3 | CASSVQGGDTGELFF
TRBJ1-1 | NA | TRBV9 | CASSVAGNTEAFF
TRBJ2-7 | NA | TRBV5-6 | CASSLAASGDYEQYF
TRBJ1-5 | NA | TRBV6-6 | CASSLLKRPQPQHF
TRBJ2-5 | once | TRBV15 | CATSRATGRGETQYF
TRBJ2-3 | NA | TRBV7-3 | CASSLSGGPTDTQYF
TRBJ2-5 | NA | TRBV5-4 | CASSYQGHQETQYF
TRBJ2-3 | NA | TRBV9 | CASSAQLAPPTDTQYF
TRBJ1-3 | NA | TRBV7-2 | CASSLGSGNTIYF
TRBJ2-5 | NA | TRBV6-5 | CASSGTWETQYF
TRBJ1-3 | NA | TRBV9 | CASSVGAASSGNTIYF
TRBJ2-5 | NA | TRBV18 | CASSPPGQGAWETQYF
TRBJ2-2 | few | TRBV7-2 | CASSSTDTGELFF
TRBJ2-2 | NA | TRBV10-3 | CAIRSGVGELFF
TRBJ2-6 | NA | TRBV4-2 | CASSQEGQFSGANVLTF
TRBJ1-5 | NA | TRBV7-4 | CASSLPPPDRTGIYSNQPQHF
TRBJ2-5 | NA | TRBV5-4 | CASSLDPDQETQYF
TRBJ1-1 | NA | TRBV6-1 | CASSGTVNTEAFF
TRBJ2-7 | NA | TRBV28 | CASSSGAGGNYEQYF
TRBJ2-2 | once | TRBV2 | CASLGDRGRKELFF
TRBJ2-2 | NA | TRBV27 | CASSLDAGGTGELFF
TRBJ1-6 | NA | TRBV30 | CAWSLRDRESSPLHF
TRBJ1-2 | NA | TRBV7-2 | CASSLRRAQEYGYTF
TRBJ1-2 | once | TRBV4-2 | CASSQMAEYYGYTF
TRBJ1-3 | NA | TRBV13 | CASSLVSRGTDYGNTIYF
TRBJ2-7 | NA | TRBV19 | CASSIRGWGEQYF
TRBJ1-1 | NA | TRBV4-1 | CASSQDGFANTEAFF
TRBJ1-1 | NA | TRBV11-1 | CASSFVRDTEAFF
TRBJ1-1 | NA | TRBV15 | CATRAQGTEAFF
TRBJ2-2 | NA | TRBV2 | CASRGDLPRELFF